This T cell receptor beta chain stems from a study of T cells after posttransplantation cyclophosphamide. The CDR3 runs to 15 residues. The germline V gene encodes CDR1 KGHSH and CDR2 LQKENI. V lost 3 bases and J lost 4; bases outside the gene matches: 4. The method was immunoSEQ multiplex PCR; TCRdb's version includes in-frame clones alone and lacks a portion of them. Counted here are about 11,000 clones, 85% to 95% occurring once; the ten biggest clones make up 0.25% to 0.35%. This clone was recorded once. The chain couples TRBV18 to TRBJ1-2; 11 bases match TRBD1. This clonotype was sampled from a man aged 25 to 45 in good health and a related stem cell transplant donor. The source material was naive CD8+ T cells sorted from PBMCs. The CDR3 DNA follows: TGTGCCAGCTCACCTGGACAGGGGGCAGGCTATGGCTACACCTTC. Encoded protein: CASSPGQGAGYGYTF.